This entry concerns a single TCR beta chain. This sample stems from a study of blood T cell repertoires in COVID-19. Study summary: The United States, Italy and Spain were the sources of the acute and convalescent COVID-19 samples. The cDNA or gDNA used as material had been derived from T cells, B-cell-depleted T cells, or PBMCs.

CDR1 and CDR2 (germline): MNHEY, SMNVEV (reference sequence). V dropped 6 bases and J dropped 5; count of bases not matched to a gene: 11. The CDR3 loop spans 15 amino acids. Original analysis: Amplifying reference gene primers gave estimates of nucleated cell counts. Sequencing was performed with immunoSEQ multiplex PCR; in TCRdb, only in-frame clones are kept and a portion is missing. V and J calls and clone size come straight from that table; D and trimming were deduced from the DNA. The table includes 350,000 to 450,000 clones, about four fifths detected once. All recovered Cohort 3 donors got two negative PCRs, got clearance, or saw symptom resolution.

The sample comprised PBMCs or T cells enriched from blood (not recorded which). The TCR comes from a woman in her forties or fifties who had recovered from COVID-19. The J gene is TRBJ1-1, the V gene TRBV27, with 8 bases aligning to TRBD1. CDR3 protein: CASSLSATGVTEAFF. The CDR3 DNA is TGTGCCAGCAGCCTATCAGCGACAGGGGTGACTGAAGCTTTCTTT.